The clone carrying this T cell receptor beta chain was detected once. Here immunoSEQ multiplex PCR was the method, and the copy in TCRdb shows in-frame clones only, minus some. The table has roughly 300,000 clones, approximately 91% seen once. This sample is part of a study of blood T cell repertoires in COVID-19. The germline CDR1 and CDR2 sequences are SGHNT and YYREEE (reference sequence). This CDR3 has 18 residues. Trimming took 4 bases from V and 5 from J; bases not matched to a gene: 11. The sequenced sample consisted of PBMCs or T cells enriched from blood (not recorded which). The rearrangement joins TRBV5-4 to TRBJ2-3, with 15 bases lining up with TRBD2. The TCR originated in a middle-aged woman with acute COVID-19. Here the CDR3 reads CASSRSGLAGGRGDTQYF. As DNA, the CDR3 is TGTGCCAGCAGCCGAAGTGGACTAGCGGGGGGGCGTGGAGATACGCAGTATTTT.